This is a list of T cell receptor beta chains from one sample in a study of blood T cell repertoires in COVID-19. TCRdb's copy holds only in-frame clones and misses some; the assay was immunoSEQ multiplex PCR. The sample yields over 25,000 clones, roughly 91% seen once. Sequencing was carried out using peripheral blood. These receptors came from a man aged 65-85 years with active or convalescent COVID-19. Both conserved end residues are part of each CDR3.

CDR3: CASNLLNQPQHF
V: TRBV28
J: TRBJ1-5

CDR3: CASSPTGYQPQHF
V: TRBV12-3/TRBV12-4
J: TRBJ1-5

CDR3: CASRVQGWTGELFF
V: TRBV2
J: TRBJ2-2

CDR3: CASSPRGGNTEAFF
V: TRBV9
J: TRBJ1-1

CDR3: CASSLPSGLYEQYF
V: TRBV5-1
J: TRBJ2-7

CDR3: CASNMGGFSQPQHF
V: TRBV19
J: TRBJ1-5

CDR3: CASSYTGTGVPKMTYEQYF
V: TRBV27
J: TRBJ2-7

CDR3: CSASRGGSKTGELFF
V: TRBV20-1
J: TRBJ2-2

CDR3: CASSPRGGNTEAFF
V: TRBV6-5
J: TRBJ1-1

CDR3: CASRPRLANTDTQYF
V: TRBV11-1
J: TRBJ2-3

CDR3: CASNRVTNTGELFF
V: TRBV2
J: TRBJ2-2

CDR3: CASITGQDLYEQYF
V: TRBV28
J: TRBJ2-7

CDR3: CASSLWTSGGLGEQYF
V: TRBV6-2/TRBV6-3
J: TRBJ2-7

CDR3: CASTPTGVVTEAFF
V: TRBV19
J: TRBJ1-1

CDR3: CASSQAGHTDTQYF
V: TRBV18
J: TRBJ2-3

CDR3: CASSPRQGSSTDTQYF
V: TRBV19
J: TRBJ2-3